The TCR beta chain described here comes from a study of T cell therapy after organ transplantation. The protocol was immunoSEQ multiplex PCR, while the TCRdb copy is restricted to in-frame clones and leaves out a portion. This table holds 44,000 or so clones, 94% found once. Germline V lookup: CDR1 MNHNS, CDR2 SASEGT. The V gene lost 1 base and the J gene lost 5 bases, with 20 bases spanning the gap. This CDR3 is 17 amino acids long. Points on this clone: The target antigen is unknown.

This clonotype was sampled from a human patient who had received a solid organ transplant and had CMV disease. Sequenced here: CD8+ T cells from blood, sampled before autologous CMV-specific T cell therapy. The V gene is TRBV6-1, the J gene TRBJ2-5; D is possibly TRBD2 (5 bases). The CDR3: CASSEDPFQEREETQYF. DNA for the CDR3: TGTGCCAGCAGTGAAGACCCCTTTCAGGAGAGGGAGGAGACCCAGTACTTC.